The rows below give T cell receptor beta chains drawn from one sample of a study of graft-versus-host responses after intestinal transplantation. The antigens these receptors bind are not known. TCRdb's table, derived via immunoSEQ multiplex PCR, lists solely in-frame clones and lacks some. The sample yields about 120,000 clones, approximately 92% seen once. The sample in question was unstimulated CD4+ T cells sorted from spleen or lymph node cells, obtained before intestinal transplant. The receptors were sampled from a human donor who received an intestinal transplant. The CDR3 runs from the conserved cysteine through the conserved F or W. The D gene is left open where the match is weak. Size is omitted from some rows. Given values are once, few, many or a class for expanded clones.

.	TRBV28	.	TRBJ2-5	CASRSNGGPKQYF
TRBD1	TRBV5-4	few	TRBJ1-2	CASSLAEPWTGEDGYTF
.	TRBV6-6	.	TRBJ2-1	CASMKTNEQFF
.	TRBV29-1	few	TRBJ1-1	CSAYGAGTEAFF
.	TRBV10-3	.	TRBJ1-5	CAISANDRLNSNQPQHF
TRBD2	TRBV7-9	.	TRBJ2-3	CASSPGTRDLKDTQYF
TRBD1	TRBV7-9	few	TRBJ2-7	CASSLGTGLFFLEQYF
.	TRBV9	.	TRBJ1-2	CASSPNTRANYGYTF
.	TRBV27	.	TRBJ1-1	CASSLLGGQGTEAFF
.	TRBV18	.	TRBJ1-1	CASSPKALNTEAFF
TRBD2	TRBV11-3	.	TRBJ2-5	CASSLGTSLEETQYF
.	TRBV5-1	.	TRBJ2-7	CASSLLHQYEQYF
.	TRBV9	.	TRBJ2-1	CASSVLGDDNEQFF
.	TRBV5-1	.	TRBJ2-6	CASSLPGGTGANVLTF
.	TRBV5-8	once	TRBJ2-7	CASSLEAYSYEQYF
.	TRBV5-1	.	TRBJ2-2	CASTPTQANTGELFF
TRBD1	TRBV6-5	.	TRBJ2-1	CASSYSGQGTWDEQFF
.	TRBV30	.	TRBJ1-2	CAWGRIGYTF
.	TRBV11-2	.	TRBJ2-2	CASSLAGSVGELFF
.	TRBV10-3	.	TRBJ1-1	CAIGERQMNTEAFF
.	TRBV4-2	.	TRBJ2-3	CASSQDIREDTQYF
TRBD2	TRBV18	.	TRBJ2-1	CASSPPFPSGYNEQFF
.	TRBV11-2	.	TRBJ2-2	CASSLGGGSGELFF
TRBD2	TRBV11-2	.	TRBJ2-3	CASSFSGGGTDTQYF